This TCR beta chain originates from a study of T cells in women clearing cervical HPV infection. Across the study: Cases were women with histologically confirmed HPV16-related CIN3 or worse, including a couple of invasive cancers.

Notes on this clone: The read ends 3 residues early relative to the CDR3; the germline J gene fills the gap.

The V gene's germline CDR1 is SGHTA and CDR2 FQGTGA. The CDR3 is 13 residues long. With 0 bases removed from V and 4 bases from J, the gap between germline ends came to 6 bases. Measured with immunoSEQ multiplex PCR; TCRdb has only the in-frame clones, and not every one. Recorded here are over 45,000 clones; the top ten clones represent 1.5% to 2%. The sequenced sample consisted of blood buffy coat. This chain joins TRBV7-3 and TRBJ1-1; TRBD1 is a possible D gene (6 bases). This sequence originates from a woman aged 18 to 75 with a cervical HPV16 infection that either progressed to CIN3+ or cleared (not recorded which). CDR3 DNA, as far as it was read: TGTGCCAGCAGCTTAACCAGGGGCACTGAA. As protein: CASSLTRGTE. The entire CDR3 protein is CASSLTRGTEAFF. The variable domain in full, completed from reference TRBV7-3 and TRBJ1-1, reads GAGVSQTPSNKVTEKGKYVELRCDPISGHTALYWYRQSLGQGPEFLIYFQGTGAADDSGLPNDRFFAVRPEGSVSTLKIQRTERGDSAVYLCASSLTRGTEAFFGQGTRLTVV.